Listed below are T cell receptor beta chains from one sample, sequenced in a study of graft-versus-host responses after intestinal transplantation. Produced via immunoSEQ multiplex PCR; TCRdb's table is partial and in-frame only. This table holds approximately 37,000 clones, around 87% found once. The sequenced sample was ileum tissue, obtained around 190 days after intestinal transplant. These receptors came from a human patient who received an intestinal transplant, so some T cells may come from the graft donor. Each CDR3 is given with its conserved first and last residue. The order of the fields is J gene, V gene, clone size, CDR3 length, D gene, CDR3 protein, CDR3 DNA. The D gene is left open where the match is weak. Clone size is given for some rows only: seen once, a few or many times, or a class if the clone is expanded.

j_call: TRBJ1-1
v_call: TRBV29-1
clone_size: .
cdr3_length: 12
d_call: .
cdr3_aa: CSVERGGTEAFF
cdr3_nt: TGCAGCGTTGAAAGGGGTGGCACTGAAGCTTTCTTT

j_call: TRBJ2-7
v_call: TRBV7-8
clone_size: .
cdr3_length: 15
d_call: TRBD1
cdr3_aa: CASSSRGQVEYEQYF
cdr3_nt: TGTGCCAGCAGCTCCAGGGGGCAAGTAGAGTACGAGCAGTACTTC

j_call: TRBJ2-1
v_call: TRBV7-6
clone_size: few
cdr3_length: 17
d_call: .
cdr3_aa: CASSYPRGLSSYNEQFF
cdr3_nt: TGTGCCAGCAGCTACCCCCGGGGGTTGAGCTCCTACAATGAGCAGTTCTTC

j_call: TRBJ2-1
v_call: TRBV7-2
clone_size: few
cdr3_length: 12
d_call: .
cdr3_aa: CASSLQFLEQFF
cdr3_nt: TGTGCCAGCAGCTTACAGTTCTTAGAGCAGTTCTTC

j_call: TRBJ2-3
v_call: TRBV15
clone_size: .
cdr3_length: 14
d_call: .
cdr3_aa: CATRGAVYTDTQYF
cdr3_nt: TGTGCCACCAGGGGGGCGGTGTACACAGATACGCAGTATTTT

j_call: TRBJ2-7
v_call: TRBV2
clone_size: once
cdr3_length: 15
d_call: .
cdr3_aa: CASSQDPGSPNEQYF
cdr3_nt: TGTGCCAGCAGCCAGGACCCCGGCTCACCGAACGAGCAGTACTTC

j_call: TRBJ2-1
v_call: TRBV11-1
clone_size: .
cdr3_length: 15
d_call: TRBD2
cdr3_aa: CASSPFGVAGNEQFF
cdr3_nt: TGTGCCAGCAGCCCGTTTGGGGTAGCGGGAAATGAGCAGTTCTTC

j_call: TRBJ2-5
v_call: TRBV4-1
clone_size: .
cdr3_length: 17
d_call: TRBD2
cdr3_aa: CASSQDWLAVPQETQYF
cdr3_nt: TGCGCCAGCAGCCAAGATTGGCTAGCGGTCCCTCAAGAGACCCAGTACTTC

j_call: TRBJ2-1
v_call: TRBV10-3
clone_size: .
cdr3_length: 13
d_call: .
cdr3_aa: CASSLWIYNEQFF
cdr3_nt: TGTGCCTCCAGTTTATGGATCTACAATGAGCAGTTCTTC

j_call: TRBJ2-7
v_call: TRBV19
clone_size: few
cdr3_length: 13
d_call: .
cdr3_aa: CASSNIVGHEQYF
cdr3_nt: TGTGCCAGTAGTAACATAGTCGGCCACGAGCAGTACTTC

j_call: TRBJ2-5
v_call: TRBV29-1
clone_size: .
cdr3_length: 15
d_call: TRBD2
cdr3_aa: CSVKPAGGPWETQYF
cdr3_nt: TGCAGCGTCAAACCAGCGGGAGGGCCCTGGGAGACCCAGTACTTC

j_call: TRBJ2-3
v_call: TRBV6-5
clone_size: .
cdr3_length: 15
d_call: .
cdr3_aa: CASSYSQGEGDTQYF
cdr3_nt: TGTGCCAGCAGTTACTCCCAGGGGGAGGGGGATACGCAGTATTTT

j_call: TRBJ2-1
v_call: TRBV20-1
clone_size: .
cdr3_length: 11
d_call: .
cdr3_aa: CSARTVYEQFF
cdr3_nt: TGCAGTGCTAGAACCGTTTATGAGCAGTTCTTC

j_call: TRBJ1-1
v_call: TRBV5-1
clone_size: .
cdr3_length: 15
d_call: .
cdr3_aa: CASSLEARGKDEAFF
cdr3_nt: TGCGCCAGCAGCTTGGAGGCCAGGGGTAAAGATGAAGCTTTCTTT

j_call: TRBJ2-1
v_call: TRBV7-9
clone_size: .
cdr3_length: 13
d_call: .
cdr3_aa: CASSLTAFNEQFF
cdr3_nt: TGTGCCAGCAGCTTAACGGCCTTCAATGAGCAGTTCTTC

j_call: TRBJ2-7
v_call: TRBV7-2
clone_size: .
cdr3_length: 14
d_call: .
cdr3_aa: CASSLRFTLYEQYF
cdr3_nt: TGTGCCAGCAGCCTCCGTTTCACCTTATACGAGCAGTACTTC

j_call: TRBJ2-1
v_call: TRBV6-5
clone_size: once
cdr3_length: 14
d_call: .
cdr3_aa: CASSQLRWTDEQFF
cdr3_nt: TGTGCCAGCAGTCAGCTACGGTGGACCGATGAGCAGTTCTTC

j_call: TRBJ1-3
v_call: TRBV6-1
clone_size: .
cdr3_length: 15
d_call: TRBD1
cdr3_aa: CASSEPRGTGNTIYF
cdr3_nt: TGTGCCAGCAGTGAACCCAGGGGGACTGGAAACACCATATATTTT

j_call: TRBJ2-5
v_call: TRBV7-6
clone_size: .
cdr3_length: 15
d_call: TRBD2
cdr3_aa: CASSETSGGQETQYF
cdr3_nt: TGTGCCAGCAGCGAGACTAGCGGGGGTCAAGAGACCCAGTACTTC

j_call: TRBJ2-7
v_call: TRBV5-4
clone_size: .
cdr3_length: 15
d_call: .
cdr3_aa: CASSHGQPGWGEQYF
cdr3_nt: TGTGCCAGCAGCCATGGACAGCCCGGCTGGGGCGAGCAGTACTTC

j_call: TRBJ2-7
v_call: TRBV11-1
clone_size: .
cdr3_length: 12
d_call: .
cdr3_aa: CASSRRAYEQYF
cdr3_nt: TGTGCCAGCAGCCGCAGGGCTTACGAGCAGTACTTC

j_call: TRBJ2-1
v_call: TRBV4-2
clone_size: .
cdr3_length: 17
d_call: TRBD2
cdr3_aa: CASSQKIAGASYNEQFF
cdr3_nt: TGTGCCAGCAGCCAAAAAATAGCGGGGGCGTCCTACAATGAGCAGTTCTTC

j_call: TRBJ2-7
v_call: TRBV6-5
clone_size: .
cdr3_length: 13
d_call: .
cdr3_aa: CASSYGHLYEQYF
cdr3_nt: TGTGCCAGCAGTTACGGGCACCTCTACGAGCAGTACTTC

j_call: TRBJ2-2
v_call: TRBV9
clone_size: .
cdr3_length: 15
d_call: .
cdr3_aa: CASSVGPGTLGELFF
cdr3_nt: TGTGCCAGCAGCGTAGGCCCGGGGACGCTCGGGGAGCTGTTTTTT

j_call: TRBJ2-4
v_call: TRBV19
clone_size: .
cdr3_length: 18
d_call: .
cdr3_aa: CASSIYFYDRVGGNIQYF
cdr3_nt: TGTGCCAGTAGTATCTACTTCTACGACAGGGTGGGGGGGAACATTCAGTACTTC

j_call: TRBJ1-1
v_call: TRBV20-1
clone_size: .
cdr3_length: 10
d_call: .
cdr3_aa: CSARSTEAFF
cdr3_nt: TGCAGTGCCAGAAGCACTGAAGCTTTCTTT

j_call: TRBJ2-1
v_call: TRBV19
clone_size: .
cdr3_length: 13
d_call: .
cdr3_aa: CASTTAGWDEQFF
cdr3_nt: TGTGCCAGTACTACGGCCGGGTGGGATGAGCAGTTCTTC

j_call: TRBJ2-1
v_call: TRBV27
clone_size: .
cdr3_length: 14
d_call: TRBD2
cdr3_aa: CASSRGLAGDEQFF
cdr3_nt: TGTGCCAGCAGTCGGGGACTAGCCGGGGATGAGCAGTTCTTC

j_call: TRBJ2-5
v_call: TRBV7-7
clone_size: .
cdr3_length: 15
d_call: .
cdr3_aa: CASSTGGSGAETQYF
cdr3_nt: TGTGCTAGCAGCACAGGGGGTAGCGGGGCAGAGACCCAGTACTTC

j_call: TRBJ2-7
v_call: TRBV7-8
clone_size: .
cdr3_length: 13
d_call: TRBD1
cdr3_aa: CASSLETGGEQYF
cdr3_nt: TGTGCCAGCAGTTTAGAGACAGGGGGCGAGCAGTACTTC

j_call: TRBJ1-1
v_call: TRBV5-1
clone_size: .
cdr3_length: 15
d_call: .
cdr3_aa: CASSLELPGAGWAFF
cdr3_nt: TGCGCCAGCAGCTTGGAGTTACCAGGGGCTGGTTGGGCTTTCTTT

j_call: TRBJ2-1
v_call: TRBV27
clone_size: .
cdr3_length: 15
d_call: TRBD1
cdr3_aa: CASSLRQGVYNEQFF
cdr3_nt: TGTGCCAGCAGTTTAAGACAGGGGGTGTACAATGAGCAGTTCTTC

j_call: TRBJ2-7
v_call: TRBV5-4
clone_size: once
cdr3_length: 13
d_call: TRBD1
cdr3_aa: CASSPDRTYEQYF
cdr3_nt: TGTGCCAGCAGCCCGGACAGGACCTACGAGCAGTACTTC

j_call: TRBJ1-6
v_call: TRBV5-1
clone_size: .
cdr3_length: 14
d_call: .
cdr3_aa: CASSLGQDNSPLHF
cdr3_nt: TGCGCCAGCAGCTTGGGACAGGATAATTCACCCCTCCACTTT

j_call: TRBJ2-3
v_call: TRBV27
clone_size: .
cdr3_length: 14
d_call: .
cdr3_aa: CASGRPRLGDTQYF
cdr3_nt: TGTGCCAGCGGCCGGCCCAGGCTGGGAGATACGCAGTATTTT

j_call: TRBJ1-4
v_call: TRBV19
clone_size: .
cdr3_length: 15
d_call: .
cdr3_aa: CASSMDSGDNEKLFF
cdr3_nt: TGTGCCAGTAGTATGGATAGTGGGGATAATGAAAAACTGTTTTTT

j_call: TRBJ2-1
v_call: TRBV10-3
clone_size: .
cdr3_length: 11
d_call: .
cdr3_aa: CAISVQDEQFF
cdr3_nt: TGTGCCATCAGTGTCCAGGATGAGCAGTTCTTC

j_call: TRBJ1-2
v_call: TRBV28
clone_size: .
cdr3_length: 16
d_call: .
cdr3_aa: CASSFRTAKSAYGYTF
cdr3_nt: TGTGCCAGCAGTTTCCGGACAGCTAAATCAGCCTATGGCTACACCTTC

j_call: TRBJ1-2
v_call: TRBV5-1
clone_size: .
cdr3_length: 14
d_call: TRBD1
cdr3_aa: CASREGASNYGYTF
cdr3_nt: TGCGCCAGCAGGGAGGGGGCTTCTAACTATGGCTACACCTTC

j_call: TRBJ1-5
v_call: TRBV7-2
clone_size: .
cdr3_length: 16
d_call: .
cdr3_aa: CASSLVGGWVNQPQHF
cdr3_nt: TGTGCCAGCAGCCTTGTGGGGGGTTGGGTCAATCAGCCCCAGCATTTT

j_call: TRBJ2-3
v_call: TRBV19
clone_size: once
cdr3_length: 13
d_call: .
cdr3_aa: CASSVRVPDTQYF
cdr3_nt: TGTGCCAGTAGTGTCAGGGTCCCAGATACGCAGTATTTT

j_call: TRBJ2-3
v_call: TRBV5-5
clone_size: .
cdr3_length: 14
d_call: .
cdr3_aa: CASSLRITQDTQYF
cdr3_nt: TGTGCCAGCAGCCTACGGATTACACAGGATACGCAGTATTTT

j_call: TRBJ2-5
v_call: TRBV18
clone_size: .
cdr3_length: 14
d_call: .
cdr3_aa: CASSLSGGTETQYF
cdr3_nt: TGTGCCAGCTCCCTCTCGGGCGGTACCGAGACCCAGTACTTC

j_call: TRBJ1-2
v_call: TRBV6-5
clone_size: .
cdr3_length: 15
d_call: TRBD1
cdr3_aa: CASTIGTGGNYGYTF
cdr3_nt: TGTGCCAGCACCATCGGGACAGGGGGAAATTATGGCTACACCTTC

j_call: TRBJ2-7
v_call: TRBV7-8
clone_size: .
cdr3_length: 11
d_call: .
cdr3_aa: CASSLIHEQYF
cdr3_nt: TGTGCCAGCAGCTTAATCCACGAGCAGTACTTC

j_call: TRBJ1-6
v_call: TRBV7-8
clone_size: .
cdr3_length: 13
d_call: .
cdr3_aa: CASSLGDASPLHF
cdr3_nt: TGTGCCAGCAGCTTAGGGGACGCTTCACCCCTCCACTTT

j_call: TRBJ1-1
v_call: TRBV5-1
clone_size: .
cdr3_length: 17
d_call: TRBD1
cdr3_aa: CASSLGTGGADLSEAFF
cdr3_nt: TGCGCCAGCAGCTTGGGGACAGGGGGCGCGGATCTCTCTGAAGCTTTCTTT

j_call: TRBJ1-1
v_call: TRBV28
clone_size: .
cdr3_length: 15
d_call: TRBD1
cdr3_aa: CASRSTGTGNTEAFF
cdr3_nt: TGTGCCAGCAGGTCGACCGGGACAGGGAACACTGAAGCTTTCTTT

j_call: TRBJ2-1
v_call: TRBV25-1
clone_size: .
cdr3_length: 16
d_call: .
cdr3_aa: CASSASVGRLDNEQFF
cdr3_nt: TGTGCCAGCAGTGCGTCGGTAGGGAGGTTGGACAATGAGCAGTTCTTC

j_call: TRBJ2-3
v_call: TRBV9
clone_size: .
cdr3_length: 15
d_call: .
cdr3_aa: CASSPVGSQRDTQYF
cdr3_nt: TGTGCCAGCAGCCCGGTGGGGTCACAGCGAGATACGCAGTATTTT

j_call: TRBJ1-5
v_call: TRBV15
clone_size: once
cdr3_length: 14
d_call: .
cdr3_aa: CATSREGEVQPQHF
cdr3_nt: TGTGCCACCAGCAGAGAGGGGGAGGTGCAGCCCCAGCATTTT

j_call: TRBJ1-1
v_call: TRBV4-1
clone_size: .
cdr3_length: 14
d_call: .
cdr3_aa: CASSPILGRAEAFF
cdr3_nt: TGCGCCAGCAGCCCCATCCTAGGGAGAGCTGAAGCTTTCTTT

j_call: TRBJ2-1
v_call: TRBV28
clone_size: .
cdr3_length: 14
d_call: TRBD2
cdr3_aa: CASRAGGPNNEQFF
cdr3_nt: TGTGCCAGCCGAGCGGGAGGGCCGAACAATGAGCAGTTCTTC

j_call: TRBJ2-7
v_call: TRBV25-1
clone_size: .
cdr3_length: 17
d_call: TRBD1
cdr3_aa: CASSEWGQGQGMFEQYF
cdr3_nt: TGTGCCAGCAGTGAATGGGGTCAAGGACAGGGAATGTTCGAGCAGTACTTC

j_call: TRBJ2-1
v_call: TRBV7-2
clone_size: .
cdr3_length: 12
d_call: .
cdr3_aa: CASSSSHNEQFF
cdr3_nt: TGTGCCAGCAGCTCAAGTCACAATGAGCAGTTCTTC